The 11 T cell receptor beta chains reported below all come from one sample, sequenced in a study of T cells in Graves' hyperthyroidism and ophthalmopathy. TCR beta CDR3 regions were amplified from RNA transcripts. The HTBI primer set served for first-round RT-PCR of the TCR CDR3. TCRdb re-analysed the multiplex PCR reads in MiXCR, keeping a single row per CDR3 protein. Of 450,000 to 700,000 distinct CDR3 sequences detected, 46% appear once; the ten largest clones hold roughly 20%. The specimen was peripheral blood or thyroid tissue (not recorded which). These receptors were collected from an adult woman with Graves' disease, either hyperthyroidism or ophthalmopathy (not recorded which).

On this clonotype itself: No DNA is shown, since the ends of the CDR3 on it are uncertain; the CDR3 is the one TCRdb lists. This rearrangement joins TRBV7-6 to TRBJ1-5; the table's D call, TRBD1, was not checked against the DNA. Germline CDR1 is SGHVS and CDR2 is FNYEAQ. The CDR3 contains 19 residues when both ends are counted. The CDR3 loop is CASSFYICSAQGDNQPQHF.

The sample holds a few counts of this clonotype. The CDR3 here is CALSGTGETGNTIYF. The CDR3 coding sequence is TGTGCCTTATCCGGGACAGGGGAGACTGGAAACACCATATATTTT. J is TRBJ1-3 and V is TRBV30, with 10 bases aligning to TRBD1. J gave up 2 bases and V 7 bases, and 8 bases lay outside the gene matches. Germline values: CDR1 GTSNPN, CDR2 SVGIG (reference sequence). This CDR3 contains 15 residues.

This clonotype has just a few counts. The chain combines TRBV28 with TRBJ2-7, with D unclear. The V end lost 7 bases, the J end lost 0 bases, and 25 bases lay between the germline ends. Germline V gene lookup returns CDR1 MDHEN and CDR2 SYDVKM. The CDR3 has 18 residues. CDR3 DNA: TGTGCCAGCACCCCTGTTGGTAGGTACCAACGGAGCTCCTACGAGCAGTACTTC. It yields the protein CASTPVGRYQRSSYEQYF.

The CDR3 sequence: CASRSAGHDGYTF. CDR3 nucleotide sequence: TGTGCCAGCAGGTCGGCGGGACACGATGGCTACACCTTC. This chain connects TRBV28 to TRBJ1-2; a weak D match, TRBD1 (6 bases). The germline V and J ends were trimmed by 6 bases and 6 bases, with 14 bases remaining between them. Germline CDR1 reads MDHEN; CDR2 reads SYDVKM. This CDR3 has 13 amino acids.

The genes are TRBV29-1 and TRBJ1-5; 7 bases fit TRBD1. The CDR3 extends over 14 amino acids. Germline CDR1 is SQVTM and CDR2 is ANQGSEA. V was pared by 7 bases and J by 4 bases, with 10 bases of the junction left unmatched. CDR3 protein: CSARYGTENQPQHF. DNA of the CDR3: TGCAGCGCTAGATACGGGACAGAGAATCAGCCCCAGCATTTT.

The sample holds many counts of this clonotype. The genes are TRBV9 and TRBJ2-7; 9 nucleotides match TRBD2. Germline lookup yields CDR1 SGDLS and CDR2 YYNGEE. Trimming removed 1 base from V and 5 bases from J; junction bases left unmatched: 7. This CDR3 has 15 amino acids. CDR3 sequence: CASSVSSGSFDEQYF. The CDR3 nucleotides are TGTGCCAGCAGCGTAAGTAGCGGGAGTTTTGACGAGCAGTACTTC.

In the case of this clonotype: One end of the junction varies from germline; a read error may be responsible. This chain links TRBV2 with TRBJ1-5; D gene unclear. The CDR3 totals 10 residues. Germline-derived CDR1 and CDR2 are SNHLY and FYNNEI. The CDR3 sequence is CDSRNQPQHF. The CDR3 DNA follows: TGTGACAGCAGGAATCAGCCCCAGCATTTT.

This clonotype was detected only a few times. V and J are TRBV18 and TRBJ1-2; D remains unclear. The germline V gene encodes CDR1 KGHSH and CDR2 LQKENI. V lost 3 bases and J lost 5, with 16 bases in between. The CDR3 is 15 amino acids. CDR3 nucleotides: TGTGCCAGCTCACCTTGGGAATCTTGGGCTTATGGCTACACCTTC. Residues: CASSPWESWAYGYTF.

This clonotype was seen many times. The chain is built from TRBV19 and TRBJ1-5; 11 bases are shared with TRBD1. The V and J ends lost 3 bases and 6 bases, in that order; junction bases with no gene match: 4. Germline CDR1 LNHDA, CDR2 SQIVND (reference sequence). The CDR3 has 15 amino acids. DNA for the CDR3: TGTGCCAGTAGTATGGACAGGGGGCTTGGTCAGCCCCAGCATTTT. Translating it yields CASSMDRGLGQPQHF.

The CDR3 spells CASSLFRANQPQHF. CDR3 bases: TGTGCCAGCAGTTTATTCCGGGCGAATCAGCCCCAGCATTTT. The rearrangement joins TRBV6-5 to TRBJ1-5; D is unresolved. In germline, CDR1 is MNHEY, CDR2 SVGAGI. V was clipped by 4 bases and J by 4 bases, with 11 bases between them. The CDR3 is 14 residues long.

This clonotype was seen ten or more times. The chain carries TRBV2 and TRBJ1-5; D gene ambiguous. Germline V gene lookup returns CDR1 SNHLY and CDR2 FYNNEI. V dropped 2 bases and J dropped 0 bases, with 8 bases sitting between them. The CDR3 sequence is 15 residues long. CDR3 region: CASSEQVNSNQPQHF. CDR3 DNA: TGTGCCAGCAGTGAACAGGTTAATAGCAATCAGCCCCAGCATTTT.